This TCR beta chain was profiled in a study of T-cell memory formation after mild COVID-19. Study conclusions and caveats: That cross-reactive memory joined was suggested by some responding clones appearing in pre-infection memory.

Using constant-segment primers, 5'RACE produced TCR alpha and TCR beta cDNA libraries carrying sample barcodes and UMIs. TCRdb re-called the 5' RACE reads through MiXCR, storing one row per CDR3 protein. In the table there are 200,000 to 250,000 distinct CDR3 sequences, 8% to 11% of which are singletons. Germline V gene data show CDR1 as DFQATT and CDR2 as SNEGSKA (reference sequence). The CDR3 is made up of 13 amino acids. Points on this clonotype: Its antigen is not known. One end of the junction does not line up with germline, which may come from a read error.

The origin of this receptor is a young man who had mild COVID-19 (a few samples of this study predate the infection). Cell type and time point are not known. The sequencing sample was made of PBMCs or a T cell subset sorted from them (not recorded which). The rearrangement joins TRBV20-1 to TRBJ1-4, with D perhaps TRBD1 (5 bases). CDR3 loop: CSARVGGREKLFF. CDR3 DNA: TGCAGTGCCAGAGTCGGGGGACGGGAAAAACTGTTTTTT.